This T cell receptor beta chain was profiled in a study of shared clonotypes between healthy human individuals. Points from the study as a whole: The researchers took only blood, and tissue repertoires probably look different.

Worth noting for this clone: Its antigen is unknown.

The table came from immunoSEQ multiplex PCR; TCRdb's copy has only in-frame clones and leaves some out. Here the sample spans roughly 1.5 million clones, approximately 98% being singletons. CDR1 and CDR2 (germline): SEHNR, FQNEAQ (reference sequence). Trimming left V 5 bases short and J 3 bases short, with 13 bases between. The CDR3 is 15 residues long. This sequence joins TRBV7-9 and TRBJ2-2; D might be TRBD2 (5 bases). The TCR was taken from a man aged 30 to 45 in good health. The sequencing sample was made of naive CD4+ T cells sorted from blood. Sample subset: CD45RA+ positively selected. The CDR3 is CASSLVGGDTGELFF. The CDR3 region has the DNA TGTGCCAGCAGCCTAGTTGGAGGCGACACCGGGGAGCTGTTTTTT.